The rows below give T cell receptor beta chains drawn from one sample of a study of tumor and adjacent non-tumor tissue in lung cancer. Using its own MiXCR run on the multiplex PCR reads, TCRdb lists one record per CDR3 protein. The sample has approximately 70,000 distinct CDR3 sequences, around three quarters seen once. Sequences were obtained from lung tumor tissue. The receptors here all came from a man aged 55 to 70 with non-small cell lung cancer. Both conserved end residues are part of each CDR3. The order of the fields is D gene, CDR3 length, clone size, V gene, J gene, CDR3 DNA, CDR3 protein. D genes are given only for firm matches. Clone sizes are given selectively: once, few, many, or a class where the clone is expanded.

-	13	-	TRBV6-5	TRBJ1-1	TGTGCCAGCAGTCTCCCAGACAGGAGTGGAGCTTTCTTT	CASSLPDRSGAFF
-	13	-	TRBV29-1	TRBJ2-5	TGCAGCGTGTGGGCGGCTGCTCTTTGGACCCACTACTTC	CSVWAAALWTHYF
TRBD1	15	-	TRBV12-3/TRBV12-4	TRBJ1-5	TGTGCCAGCAACTTACGACAGGGTAGCAATAAGCCCCAGCATTTT	CASNLRQGSNKPQHF
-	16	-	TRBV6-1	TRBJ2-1	TGTGCTAGCGGTGAGTCCGTGCGGCTTAGGAGGAATGAGCAGTTCTTC	CASGESVRLRRNEQFF
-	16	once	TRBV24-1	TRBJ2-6	TGTGCCACCGTGCCTAACAAGGAGTCTGGGGCCAAGGTCCTGACTTTC	CATVPNKESGAKVLTF
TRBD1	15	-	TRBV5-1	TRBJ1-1	TGCGCCAGCAGCTTGGCCTCAGGGGGCTTCACTGAAATTTTCTTT	CASSLASGGFTEIFF
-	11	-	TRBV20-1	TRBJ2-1	TGCAGTGCTTGGAATAGCGCGGAGCAGTTCTTC	CSAWNSAEQFF
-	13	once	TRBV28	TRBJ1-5	TGTGCCAGCACCCAAGACCCCGGCCAGCCCAAGCATTTT	CASTQDPGQPKHF
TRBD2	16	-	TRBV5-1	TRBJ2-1	TGCGCCAGCAACTCTACTAGCGGGAGATCCTACAATGAGCAGTTCTTC	CASNSTSGRSYNEQFF
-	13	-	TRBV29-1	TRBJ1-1	TGCAGCGCCTTGGCGGGGGGGGGCACTGAAGCTTTCTTT	CSALAGGGTEAFF
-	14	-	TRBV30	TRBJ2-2	TGTGCCTGGAAGCGAGCTGGAAACACCGGGGAGCTGTCTTTT	CAWKRAGNTGELSF
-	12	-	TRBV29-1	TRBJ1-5	TGCAGCGCGGAATTAACATGGGGCGCCCCGCATTTT	CSAELTWGAPHF
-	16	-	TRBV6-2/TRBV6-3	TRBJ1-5	TGTGTCAGCAGACCGGCTCGACTTTATAGCAATCAGCCCCGGCATTTT	CVSRPARLYSNQPRHF
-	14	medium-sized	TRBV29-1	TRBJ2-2	TGCAGCGTTTTCAGCAGGGGAAGTTCCGGGGAGCTGTTTTTT	CSVFSRGSSGELFF
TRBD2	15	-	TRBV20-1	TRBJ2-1	TGCAGTACTAGAGTCGGGACTAGCGGTAGGAATGAGCAGTTCTTC	CSTRVGTSGRNEQFF
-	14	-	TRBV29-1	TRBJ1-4	TGCAGTGTTGAGGGGGGCGTCAGTGATGAAAAACTGTTTTTT	CSVEGGVSDEKLFF
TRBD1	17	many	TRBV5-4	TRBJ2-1	TGTGCCAGCAGCCCCGGGAGACGACAGGGGATCGGCAATGAGCAGTTCTTC	CASSPGRRQGIGNEQFF
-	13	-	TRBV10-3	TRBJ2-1	TGTGCCGTCAGTGGCATAGGGAACCATGAACAGTTCTTC	CAVSGIGNHEQFF
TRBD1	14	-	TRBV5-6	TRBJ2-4	TGTAGCAGCAGCTTGAACCGGGACAGCGTCATTCAGTACTTC	CSSSLNRDSVIQYF
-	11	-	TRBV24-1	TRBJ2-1	TGTGCCACCGGGGTATACAATGAGCAGTTCTTC	CATGVYNEQFF
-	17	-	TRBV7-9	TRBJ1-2	TGCGCCAGCAGCTTAGAAACAGGCTCCTGGTCGCGCTATGGCTACACCTTC	CASSLETGSWSRYGYTF
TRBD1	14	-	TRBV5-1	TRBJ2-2	TGCGCCAGAAGCGTAGGACAGGAAAAAGGGGAGATGTTTTTT	CARSVGQEKGEMFF
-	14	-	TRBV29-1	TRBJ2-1	TGCAGCGTTGGATTAACGGGAAAACTGGCTGAGCAGCTCTTC	CSVGLTGKLAEQLF
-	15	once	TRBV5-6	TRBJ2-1	TGTTCCAGCAGCTTCGACACCTCTGGGTTTAATGAGCAGTTCTTC	CSSSFDTSGFNEQFF
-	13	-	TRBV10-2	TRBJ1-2	TGCGCCAGCACCCGACCAGGCGACTATGGCTACACCTTC	CASTRPGDYGYTF
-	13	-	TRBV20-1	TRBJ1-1	TGCAGTGCCCCGCGGGGTGGGTTTGGCGCAGTTTTCTTT	CSAPRGGFGAVFF
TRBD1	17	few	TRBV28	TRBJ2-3	TGTGCCAGCAGTTTATCCGGGGAAGGGGGCTACGGAGATACGCAGTATTTT	CASSLSGEGGYGDTQYF
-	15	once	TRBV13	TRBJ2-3	TGTGCCAGCGGATTAGCGAGACAGAACACAGATAAGCAGTATTTT	CASGLARQNTDKQYF
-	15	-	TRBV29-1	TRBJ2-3	TGCAGCGTACAGGGTTCTCGCGGGGACGCAGATACGCAGTATTTT	CSVQGSRGDADTQYF
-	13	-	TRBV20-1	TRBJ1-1	TGCAGTGATTATCCTGGGAGGGGTCCTGAAGCTTTCTTT	CSDYPGRGPEAFF
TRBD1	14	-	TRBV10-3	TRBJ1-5	TGTGCCATCAGGTCGGGACAGGGAAACCAGCCCCAGCATTTT	CAIRSGQGNQPQHF
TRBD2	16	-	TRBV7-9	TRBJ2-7	TGTGCCAGCAGCTTAAACCGTCTCAGCGGGGGCGACGAGCAGTACTTC	CASSLNRLSGGDEQYF
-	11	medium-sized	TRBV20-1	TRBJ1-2	TGCAGTGCTAGAATCGGTCGGGGCTACACCTTC	CSARIGRGYTF
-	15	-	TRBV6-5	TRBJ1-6	TGTGCCAGCAGTTACCTTGGGCCTGGGATTTCACCCCTCCACTTC	CASSYLGPGISPLHF
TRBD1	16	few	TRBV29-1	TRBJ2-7	TGCCGCGTTGAAGAGCCCCACGGGACAGCTTCCTACGAACAGTATTTC	CRVEEPHGTASYEQYF
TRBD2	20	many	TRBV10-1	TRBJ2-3	TGCGCCAGCAGTGACGGGGGAATGACTAGCGGGAGAAGAGACACAGATACGCAGTATTTT	CASSDGGMTSGRRDTDTQYF
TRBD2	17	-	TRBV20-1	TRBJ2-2	TGCGGTGCTAGGGACATAGCGGGGGGGGTGAACACCGGGGAGCTGTTTTTT	CGARDIAGGVNTGELFF
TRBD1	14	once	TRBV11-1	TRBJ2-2	TGTGCCAGAAGCTATAATAGTGGCACAGGGGAGCTGTTGTTT	CARSYNSGTGELLF
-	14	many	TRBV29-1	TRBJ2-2	TGCAGCGTTGAAGAGGGGGGAAACACCGGGGAGCTGTTTTTT	CSVEEGGNTGELFF
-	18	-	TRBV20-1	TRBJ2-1	TGCAGTGCTAGCAAAGATTCGGACCGTCCAACGGACTACAATGAGCAGCTCTTC	CSASKDSDRPTDYNEQLF
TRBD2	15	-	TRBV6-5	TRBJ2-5	TGTGCCAGCAGTTACGGCGGGGGGCCTCGAGATACTCAGTACTTC	CASSYGGGPRDTQYF
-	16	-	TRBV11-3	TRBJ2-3	TGTGCCAACAGCTATGGGCTAGCAGATAGCACAGATACGCAGTATTTT	CANSYGLADSTDTQYF
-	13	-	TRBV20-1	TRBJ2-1	TGCAGTGCCCCCGACTACGCTAACCTAGAGCAATTCTTC	CSAPDYANLEQFF
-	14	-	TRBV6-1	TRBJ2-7	TGTACCAGCAGTGAAGGAAGTGCACCTACCCGCGGGCACTTC	CTSSEGSAPTRGHF
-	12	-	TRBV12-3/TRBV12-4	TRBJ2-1	TGTGCCAGCAGTCAGGGACTAAATGGACAGCTCTTC	CASSQGLNGQLF